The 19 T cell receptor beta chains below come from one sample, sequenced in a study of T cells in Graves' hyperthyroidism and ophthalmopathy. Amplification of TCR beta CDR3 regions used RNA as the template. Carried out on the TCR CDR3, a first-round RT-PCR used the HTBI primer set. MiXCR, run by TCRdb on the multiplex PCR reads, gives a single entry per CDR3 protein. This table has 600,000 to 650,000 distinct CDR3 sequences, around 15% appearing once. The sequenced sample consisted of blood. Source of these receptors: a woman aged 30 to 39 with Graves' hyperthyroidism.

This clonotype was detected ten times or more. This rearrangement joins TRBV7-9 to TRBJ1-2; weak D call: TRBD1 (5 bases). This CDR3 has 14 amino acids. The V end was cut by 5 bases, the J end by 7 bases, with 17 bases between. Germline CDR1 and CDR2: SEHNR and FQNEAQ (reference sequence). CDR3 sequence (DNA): TGTGCCAGCAGCCGGGGAGGGGAGGATATTGGCTACACCTTC. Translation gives CASSRGGEDIGYTF.

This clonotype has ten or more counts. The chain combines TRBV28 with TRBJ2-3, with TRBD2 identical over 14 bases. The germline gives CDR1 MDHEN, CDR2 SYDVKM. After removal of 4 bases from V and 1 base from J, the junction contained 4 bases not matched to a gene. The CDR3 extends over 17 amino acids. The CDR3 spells CASSYGTSGRGTDTQYF. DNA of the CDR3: TGTGCCAGCAGTTACGGGACTAGCGGGAGAGGCACAGATACGCAGTATTTT.

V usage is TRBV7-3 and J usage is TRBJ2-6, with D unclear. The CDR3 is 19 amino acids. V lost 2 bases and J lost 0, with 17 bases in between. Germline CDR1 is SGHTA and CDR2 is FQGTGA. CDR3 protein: CASSLLGSLTRSGANVLTF. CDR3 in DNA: TGTGCCAGCAGCTTATTGGGTTCTCTGACCCGCTCTGGGGCCAACGTCCTGACTTTC.

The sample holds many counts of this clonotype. CDR3 nucleotide sequence: TGCGCCAGCAGCTATTCAGGGGGGGAGCTGTTTTTT. Amino acids: CASSYSGGELFF. V gene TRBV5-1 combines with J gene TRBJ2-2; D is perhaps TRBD1 (5 bases). V was pared by 3 bases and J by 8 bases, with 8 bases between. Per the germline V gene, CDR1 is SGHRS and CDR2 is YFSETQ. The CDR3 extends over 12 amino acids.

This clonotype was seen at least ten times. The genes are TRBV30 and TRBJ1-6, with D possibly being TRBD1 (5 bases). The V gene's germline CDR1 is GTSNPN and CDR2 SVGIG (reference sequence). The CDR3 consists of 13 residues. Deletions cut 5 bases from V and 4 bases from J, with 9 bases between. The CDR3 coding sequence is TGTGCCTGGCAGGGAGAGTATAATTCACCCCTCCACTTT. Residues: CAWQGEYNSPLHF.

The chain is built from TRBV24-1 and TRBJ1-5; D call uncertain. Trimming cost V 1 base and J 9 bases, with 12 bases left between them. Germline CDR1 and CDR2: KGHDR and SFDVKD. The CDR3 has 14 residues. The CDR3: CATSDFSGFGPQHF. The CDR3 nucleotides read TGTGCCACCAGTGATTTTTCGGGATTTGGGCCCCAGCATTTT.

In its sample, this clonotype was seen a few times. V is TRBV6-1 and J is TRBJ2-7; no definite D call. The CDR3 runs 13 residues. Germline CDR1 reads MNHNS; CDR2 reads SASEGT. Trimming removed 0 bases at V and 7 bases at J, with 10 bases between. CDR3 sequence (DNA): TGTGCCAGCAGTGAAGCGTTTTTGAGGGAGCAGTACTTC. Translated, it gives CASSEAFLREQYF.

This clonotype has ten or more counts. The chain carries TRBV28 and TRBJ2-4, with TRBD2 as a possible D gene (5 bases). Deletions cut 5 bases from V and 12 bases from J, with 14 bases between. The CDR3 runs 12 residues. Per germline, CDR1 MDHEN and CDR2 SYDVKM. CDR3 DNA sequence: TGTGCCAGCAGTCTCCCGGGGTCCAATCAGTACTTC. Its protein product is CASSLPGSNQYF.

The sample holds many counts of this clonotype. The CDR3 DNA sequence: TGTGCCAGCAGTGCGGGACTAGCTGGGGGTTACGAGCAGTACTTC. Translating it yields CASSAGLAGGYEQYF. The rearrangement uses TRBV12-3 or TRBV12-4 and TRBJ2-7; TRBD2 agrees at 9 bases. The CDR3 totals 15 residues. Losses at the gene ends were 5 bases for V and 4 bases for J; bases not matched to a gene: 9.

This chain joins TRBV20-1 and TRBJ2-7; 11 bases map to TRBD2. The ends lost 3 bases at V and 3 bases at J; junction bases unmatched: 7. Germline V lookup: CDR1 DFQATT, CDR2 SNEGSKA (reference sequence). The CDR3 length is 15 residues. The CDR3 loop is CSARGGLAGNYEQYF. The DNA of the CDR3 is TGCAGTGCTAGGGGCGGACTAGCGGGTAACTACGAGCAGTACTTC.

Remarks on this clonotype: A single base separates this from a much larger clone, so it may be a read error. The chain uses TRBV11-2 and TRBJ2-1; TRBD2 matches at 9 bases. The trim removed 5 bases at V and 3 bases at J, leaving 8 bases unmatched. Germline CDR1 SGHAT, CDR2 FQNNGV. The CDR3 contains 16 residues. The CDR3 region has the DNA TGTGCCAGCAGCCCTACCGGGACTAGCAGCTACAATGAGCAGTTCTTC. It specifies CASSPTGTSSYNEQFF. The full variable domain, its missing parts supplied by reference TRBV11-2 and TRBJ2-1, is EAGVAQSPRYKIIEKRQSVAFWCNPISGHATLYWYQQILGQGPKLLIQFQNNGVVDDSQLPKDRFSAERLKGVDSTLKIQPAKLEDSAVYLCASSPTGTSSYNEQFFGPGTRLTVL.

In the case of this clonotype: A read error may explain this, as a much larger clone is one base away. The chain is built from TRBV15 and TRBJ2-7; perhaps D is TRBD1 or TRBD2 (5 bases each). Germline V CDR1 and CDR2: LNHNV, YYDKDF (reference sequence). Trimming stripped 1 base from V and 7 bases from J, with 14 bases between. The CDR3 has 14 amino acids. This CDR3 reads CATSRAGQANEQYF. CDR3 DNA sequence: TGTGCCACCAGCAGAGCGGGGCAAGCCAATGAGCAGTACTTC.

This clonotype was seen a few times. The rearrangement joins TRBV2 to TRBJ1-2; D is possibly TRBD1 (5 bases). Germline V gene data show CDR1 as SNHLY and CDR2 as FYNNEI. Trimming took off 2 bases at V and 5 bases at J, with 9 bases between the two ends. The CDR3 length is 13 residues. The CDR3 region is CASSEQGDYGYTF. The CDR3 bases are TGTGCCAGCAGTGAACAGGGCGATTATGGCTACACCTTC.

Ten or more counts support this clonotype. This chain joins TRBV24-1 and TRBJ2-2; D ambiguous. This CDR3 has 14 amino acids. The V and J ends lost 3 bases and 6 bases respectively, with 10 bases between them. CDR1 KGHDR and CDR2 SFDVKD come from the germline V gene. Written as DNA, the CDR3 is TGTGCCACCAGTGATCCCTGGACCGCCGGGGAGCTGTTTTTT. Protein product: CATSDPWTAGELFF.

The DNA for the CDR3 is TGCAGTTCCCAGGACAGCCGAAGGGGCGGGAGAGGAACCGGGGAGCTGTTTTTT. It codes for CSSQDSRRGGRGTGELFF. V is TRBV20-1 and J is TRBJ2-2; weak D call: TRBD2 (7 bases). The length of the CDR3 is 18 residues. Germline V gene data show CDR1 as DFQATT and CDR2 as SNEGSKA (reference sequence). V was shortened by 8 bases and J by 5 bases, with 30 bases between the two germline ends.

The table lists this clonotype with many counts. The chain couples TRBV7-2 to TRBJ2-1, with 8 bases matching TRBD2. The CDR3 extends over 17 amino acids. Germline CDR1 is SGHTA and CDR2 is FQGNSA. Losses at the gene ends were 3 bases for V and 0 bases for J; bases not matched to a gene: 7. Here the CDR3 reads CASSLYRGGRSYNEQFF. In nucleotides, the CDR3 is TGTGCCAGCAGCTTGTATCGGGGGGGCCGCTCCTACAATGAGCAGTTCTTC.

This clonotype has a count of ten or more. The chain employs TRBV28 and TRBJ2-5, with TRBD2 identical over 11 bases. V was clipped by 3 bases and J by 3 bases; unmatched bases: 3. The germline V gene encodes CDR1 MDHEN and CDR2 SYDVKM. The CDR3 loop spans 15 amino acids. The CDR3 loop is CASSFLGLAEETQYF. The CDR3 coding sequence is TGTGCCAGCAGTTTCTTGGGACTAGCGGAAGAGACCCAGTACTTC.

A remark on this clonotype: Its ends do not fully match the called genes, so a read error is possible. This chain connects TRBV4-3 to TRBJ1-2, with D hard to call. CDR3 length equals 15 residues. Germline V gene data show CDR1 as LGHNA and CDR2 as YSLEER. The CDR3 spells CASSQDSRSYYGCTF. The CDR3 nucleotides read TGCGCCAGCAGCCAAGACTCACGGTCGTACTATGGCTGCACCTTC.

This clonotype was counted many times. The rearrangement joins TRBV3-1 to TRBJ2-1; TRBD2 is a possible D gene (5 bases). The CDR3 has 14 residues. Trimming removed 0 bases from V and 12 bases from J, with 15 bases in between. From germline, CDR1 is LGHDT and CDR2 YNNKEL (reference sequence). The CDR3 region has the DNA TGTGCCAGCAGCCAAGACCGCGCAGCGGAACTGCAGTTCTTC. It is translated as CASSQDRAAELQFF.